Below, 18 T cell receptor beta chains from the same sample are listed, as sequenced in a study of blood T cell repertoires in COVID-19 (dated by TCRdb to between 2020 and 2021). Libraries were constructed by the immunoSEQ multiplex PCR assay. In its TCRdb copy, this immuneACCESS table keeps in-frame sequences only and misses some clones. Where compared with another copy, unresolved V genes explain less than half of these, and the others have no known cause. The table for this sample lists approximately 530,000 clones; 85% to 90% of them were counted only once. The ten largest account for under 8.5% of the sample. Input material: peripheral blood. These receptors all come from a woman in her forties or fifties with COVID-19, enrolled during active disease.

This clone was seen just once. The rearrangement joins TRBV6-5 to TRBJ1-2, with 7 bases aligning to TRBD1. The CDR3 totals 13 residues. Germline-derived CDR1 and CDR2 are MNHEY and SVGAGI. V lost 10 bases to trimming and J lost 5 bases; unmatched junction nucleotides: 10. The CDR3 protein is CATEDRIKYGYTF. The CDR3 region has the DNA TGTGCCACCGAGGACAGGATCAAGTATGGCTACACCTTC.

This clone occurred once. This sample also contains other DNA sequences that code for the same CDR3. The chain employs TRBV5-6 and TRBJ1-1; TRBD1 matches at 8 bases. Germline V gives CDR1 SGHDT, CDR2 YYEEEE. The ends lost 4 bases at V and 8 bases at J; junction bases unmatched: 4. The CDR3 is 12 amino acids. CDR3 amino acids: CASSLGTGEAFF. The CDR3 DNA reads as TGTGCCAGCAGCCTGGGGACAGGAGAAGCTTTCTTT.

This clone was detected a few times. The chain has TRBV2 and TRBJ1-6; TRBD1 matches at 7 bases. Trimming at V came to 6 bases and at J to 7 bases, leaving 6 bases not matched to a gene. CDR1 is SNHLY and CDR2 is FYNNEI in the germline V gene. This CDR3 has 14 amino acids. The CDR3, as DNA: TGTGCCAGCAGAGAGACAGGGAGCAATTCACCCCTCCACTTT. Its protein product is CASRETGSNSPLHF. The full variable domain, rest sourced from reference TRBV2 and TRBJ1-6, is EPEVTQTPSHQVTQMGQEVILRCVPISNHLYFYWYRQILGQKVEFLVSFYNNEISEKSEIFDDQFSVERPDGSNFTLKIRSTKLEDSAMYFCASRETGSNSPLHFGNGTRLTVT.

The V call is TRBV5-1, the J call TRBJ2-1; 11 nucleotides agree with TRBD2. V shed 5 bases and J 0 bases; nucleotides not matched to a gene: 13. The germline CDR1 and CDR2 sequences are SGHRS and YFSETQ. CDR3 size: 19 residues. CDR3 region: CASRRALAGDSSSYNEQFF. The CDR3 coding sequence is TGCGCCAGCAGGCGGGCACTAGCGGGGGACTCGAGCTCCTACAATGAGCAGTTCTTC.

This clone appeared a few times. The chain employs TRBV27 and TRBJ1-2; D ambiguous. The CDR3 is 14 residues long. The germline V gene encodes CDR1 MNHEY and CDR2 SMNVEV (reference sequence). The V gene lost 5 bases and the J gene lost 4 bases, with 14 bases spanning the gap. CDR3 DNA: TGTGCCAGCAGTGTAACCTCCGGGAGCTATGGCTACACCTTC. This gives the protein CASSVTSGSYGYTF.

The chain has TRBV19 and TRBJ1-2; 8 bases align to TRBD1. Germline V gives CDR1 LNHDA, CDR2 SQIVND (reference sequence). The CDR3 is 19 amino acids. J gave up 8 bases and V 5 bases, and 25 bases lay outside the gene matches. Here the CDR3 reads CASSDRGRSSMVWSVGYTF. In DNA, the CDR3 is TGTGCCAGTAGTGACAGGGGTAGATCCTCTATGGTCTGGAGTGTCGGCTACACCTTC. The full variable domain, rest sourced from reference TRBV19 and TRBJ1-2, is DGGITQSPKYLFRKEGQNVTLSCEQNLNHDAMYWYRQDPGQGLRLIYYSQIVNDFQKGDIAEGYSVSREKKESFPLTVTSAQKNPTAFYLCASSDRGRSSMVWSVGYTFGSGTRLTVV.

V gene TRBV5-1 combines with J gene TRBJ1-1; D is possibly TRBD1 (6 bases). This CDR3 is 16 amino acids long. The germline CDR1 and CDR2 sequences are SGHRS and YFSETQ. V dropped 4 bases and J dropped 0 bases, with 16 bases sitting between them. The CDR3 region has the DNA TGCGCCAGCAGCCATGAAACAGGGATGATGAACACTGAAGCTTTCTTT. Translation: CASSHETGMMNTEAFF.

The chain couples TRBV28 to TRBJ1-3; 8 nucleotides line up with TRBD1. CDR1 and CDR2 (germline): MDHEN, SYDVKM. There are 16 residues in the CDR3. J lost 4 bases, V lost 4 bases, and 9 bases had no gene match. The CDR3 bases are TGTGCCAGCAGTTGGGTCAGGGGGCAGAGGGGAAACACCATATATTTT. This codes for CASSWVRGQRGNTIYF.

Regarding this clone: Other DNA sequences in the sample encode the same CDR3. The chain couples TRBV24-1 to TRBJ1-1, with D perhaps TRBD1 (6 bases). Per germline, CDR1 KGHDR and CDR2 SFDVKD. V lost 0 bases, J lost 5 bases, and 6 bases lay in between. The CDR3 extends over 13 amino acids. CDR3 sequence reads: CATSDLRGTEAFF. For the CDR3, the DNA is TGTGCCACCAGTGATTTGAGGGGGACTGAAGCTTTCTTT.

The rearrangement joins TRBV14 to TRBJ2-3, with TRBD2 matching over 9 bases. This CDR3 has 16 amino acids. Germline lookup yields CDR1 SGHDN and CDR2 FVKESK. Unmatched junction bases numbered 8, after V lost 4 bases and J lost 3 bases. CDR3 sequence (DNA): TGTGCCAGCAGCCCCCGGGGTCTAGCGGGGACAGATACGCAGTATTTT. Translated: CASSPRGLAGTDTQYF.

This rearrangement joins TRBV13 to TRBJ2-1; 10 bases align to TRBD2. J gave up 10 bases and V 0 bases, and 6 bases lay outside the gene matches. The CDR3 loop spans 15 amino acids. Germline loops: CDR1 PRHDT, CDR2 FYEKMQ (reference sequence). CDR3 DNA: TGTGCCAGCAGCTTAGGAGCGGGGGGGCCTCGGGAGCAGTTCTTC. Translation: CASSLGAGGPREQFF.

V and J are TRBV3-1 (or the pseudogene TRBV3-2) and TRBJ2-1; D unclear. Per germline, CDR1 LGHDT and CDR2 YNNKEL (reference sequence). V was cut by 4 bases and J by 12 bases, with 31 bases left in between. This CDR3 is 18 amino acids long. The CDR3 DNA follows: TGTGCCAGCAGCCTCTTCAGTCATCCGAGCCCACTACTTAGACGGCAGTTCTTC. Encoded protein: CASSLFSHPSPLLRRQFF.

The chain has TRBV6-5 and TRBJ1-1; 7 bases fit TRBD1. CDR1 and CDR2 from the germline V gene are MNHEY and SVGAGI. The CDR3 has 15 residues. The ends lost 5 bases at V and 4 bases at J; junction bases unmatched: 10. The CDR3 region is CASSTLGQASTEAFF. The CDR3 nucleotides read TGTGCCAGCAGTACTCTCGGACAGGCGTCCACTGAAGCTTTCTTT.

The rearrangement uses TRBV5-6 and TRBJ1-4; D is perhaps TRBD1 (5 bases). Germline CDR1 is SGHDT and CDR2 is YYEEEE. Between the trimmed V and J ends, which lost 4 bases and 4 bases, there was a span of 14 bases. CDR3 length equals 15 residues. The chain's CDR3 is CASSSFDRYNEKLFF. The CDR3 nucleotides are TGTGCCAGCAGCAGCTTCGACAGATATAATGAAAAACTGTTTTTT.

V usage is TRBV6-2 or TRBV6-3 and J usage is TRBJ2-7; 9 nucleotides line up with TRBD2. V was clipped by 6 bases and J by 5 bases; unmatched bases: 11. There are 15 residues in the CDR3. Germline CDR1 is MNHEY and CDR2 is SVGEGT. CDR3 region: CASSPTGLAVHEQYF. The CDR3 bases are TGTGCCAGCAGCCCCACGGGACTAGCCGTTCACGAGCAGTACTTC.

The rearrangement links TRBV19 to TRBJ1-1; the match to TRBD1 covers 9 bases. Germline CDR1 is LNHDA and CDR2 is SQIVND (reference sequence). The CDR3 length is 16 residues. V shed 6 bases, J shed 0 bases, and the junction held 8 bases outside the gene matches. The CDR3 sequence: CASRWGTGNMNTEAFF. The CDR3 region has the DNA TGTGCCAGTAGATGGGGGACAGGGAATATGAACACTGAAGCTTTCTTT. The full variable domain, its missing parts supplied by reference TRBV19 and TRBJ1-1, is DGGITQSPKYLFRKEGQNVTLSCEQNLNHDAMYWYRQDPGQGLRLIYYSQIVNDFQKGDIAEGYSVSREKKESFPLTVTSAQKNPTAFYLCASRWGTGNMNTEAFFGQGTRLTVV.

This sequence joins TRBV2 and TRBJ2-7; 8 bases are a match to TRBD2. The germline CDR1 and CDR2 sequences are SNHLY and FYNNEI. Trimming cost V 2 bases and J 3 bases; bases outside gene matches: 9. The CDR3 has 16 residues. In nucleotides, the CDR3 is TGTGCCAGCAGTGAACGGGAGGGACGGAAGATCTACGAGCAGTACTTC. Translating gives CASSEREGRKIYEQYF. Using reference TRBV2 and TRBJ2-7 for the parts outside the CDR3, the full variable domain is EPEVTQTPSHQVTQMGQEVILRCVPISNHLYFYWYRQILGQKVEFLVSFYNNEISEKSEIFDDQFSVERPDGSNFTLKIRSTKLEDSAMYFCASSEREGRKIYEQYFGPGTRLTVT.

The chain is built from TRBV30 and TRBJ1-4; D is possibly TRBD1 (5 bases). V was clipped by 7 bases and J by 5 bases, with 11 bases between them. The CDR3 totals 12 residues. Germline CDR1 GTSNPN, CDR2 SVGIG (reference sequence). The CDR3 protein is CALGRGNEKLFF. In DNA, the CDR3 is TGTGCCTTAGGACGGGGGAATGAAAAACTGTTTTTT. The complete variable domain, with remaining parts taken from reference TRBV30 and TRBJ1-4, reads SQTIHQWPATLVQPVGSPLSLECTVEGTSNPNLYWYRQAAGRGLQLLFYSVGIGQISSEVPQNLSASRPQDRQFILSSKKLLLSDSGFYLCALGRGNEKLFFGSGTQLSVL.